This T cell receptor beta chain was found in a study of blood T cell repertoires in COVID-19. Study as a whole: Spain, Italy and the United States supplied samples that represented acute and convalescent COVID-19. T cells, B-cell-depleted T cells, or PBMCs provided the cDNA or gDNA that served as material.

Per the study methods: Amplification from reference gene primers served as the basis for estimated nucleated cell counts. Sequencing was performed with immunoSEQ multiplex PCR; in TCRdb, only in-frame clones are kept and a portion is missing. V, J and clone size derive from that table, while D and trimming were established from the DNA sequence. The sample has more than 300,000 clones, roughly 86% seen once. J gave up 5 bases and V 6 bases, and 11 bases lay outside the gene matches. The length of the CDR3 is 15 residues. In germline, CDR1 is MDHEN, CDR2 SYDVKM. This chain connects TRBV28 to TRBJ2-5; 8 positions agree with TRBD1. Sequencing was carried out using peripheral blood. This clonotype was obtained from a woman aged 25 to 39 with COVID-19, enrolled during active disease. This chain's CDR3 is CASRTPGGGGETQYF. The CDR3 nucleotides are TGTGCCAGCAGGACGCCAGGGGGCGGTGGGGAGACCCAGTACTTC.